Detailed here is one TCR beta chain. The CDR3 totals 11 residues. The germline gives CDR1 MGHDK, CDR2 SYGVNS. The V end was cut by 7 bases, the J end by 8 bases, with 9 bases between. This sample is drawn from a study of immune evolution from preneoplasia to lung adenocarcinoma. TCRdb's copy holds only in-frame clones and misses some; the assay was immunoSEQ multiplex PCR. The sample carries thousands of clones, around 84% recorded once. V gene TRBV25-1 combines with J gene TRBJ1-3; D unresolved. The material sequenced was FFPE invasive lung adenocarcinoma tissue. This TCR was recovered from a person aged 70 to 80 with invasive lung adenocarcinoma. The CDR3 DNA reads TGTGCCAGCACCTCCGGCGACACCATATATTTT. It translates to CASTSGDTIYF.